These 10 T cell receptor beta chains originate from one sample sequenced in a study of T cells in tuberculosis. Using immunoSEQ multiplex PCR, the repertoire was profiled, and TCRdb retains in-frame clones only, with some absent. The sample lists over 30,000 clones; around 92% were seen once. The sample comprised PBMCs. The receptors here all came from a donor aged 10-29 years with latent tuberculosis or without tuberculosis infection. Some clones in this sample may be carry-over from other donors' samples.

This CDR3 reads CASSYSRGRLDEQFF. In DNA, the CDR3 is TGTGCCAGCAGTTACTCTCGGGGTAGATTGGATGAGCAGTTCTTC. The chain links TRBV6-5 to TRBJ2-1; tentative D call: TRBD2 (5 bases). Trimming removed 0 bases from V and 8 bases from J, with 14 bases in between. Germline V gives CDR1 MNHEY, CDR2 SVGAGI. This CDR3 is built from 15 residues.

This clone has a single count. The chain has TRBV4-2 and TRBJ1-3; D is uncertain. The germline V gene encodes CDR1 LGHNA and CDR2 YNFKEQ. The CDR3 is 15 amino acids. The V end was cut by 0 bases, the J end by 2 bases, with 8 bases between. The CDR3 DNA reads as TGTGCCAGCAGCCAAGAGAGGAACGCTGGAAACACCATATATTTT. It encodes CASSQERNAGNTIYF.

V gene TRBV19 combines with J gene TRBJ2-1, with D perhaps TRBD2 (6 bases). Germline-derived CDR1 and CDR2 are LNHDA and SQIVND (reference sequence). Trimming took 4 bases from V and 7 from J, leaving 14 bases between them. The CDR3 is 14 residues long. CDR3 protein: CASSTPGGRNEQFF. CDR3 bases: TGTGCCAGTAGTACCCCCGGAGGGAGGAATGAGCAGTTCTTC.

This clone was seen a few times. This chain uses TRBV25-1 with TRBJ1-4, with D unresolved. V was cut by 4 bases and J by 7 bases, with 10 bases left in between. Germline V gives CDR1 MGHDK, CDR2 SYGVNS. The CDR3 totals 13 residues. Written as DNA, the CDR3 is TGTGCCAGCAGTGGAGCCAAGATTGAAAAACTGTTTTTT. It codes for CASSGAKIEKLFF.

This chain links TRBV7-8 with TRBJ2-3; 8 bases are a match to TRBD2. The CDR3 sequence is 13 residues long. Germline V gene lookup returns CDR1 SGHVS and CDR2 FQNEAQ. The CDR3 reads CAGTSGYTDTQYF. CDR3 coding DNA: TGTGCGGGAACTAGCGGCTACACAGATACGCAGTATTTT.

V gene TRBV2 combines with J gene TRBJ1-2, with D perhaps matching TRBD1 (6 bases). This CDR3 spans 15 amino acids. Trimming pared 6 bases from V and 2 bases from J, leaving 16 bases between. Germline V lookup: CDR1 SNHLY, CDR2 FYNNEI. CDR3 sequence reads: CASRSGGGPNYGYTF. CDR3 DNA: TGTGCCAGCAGGAGCGGGGGCGGCCCGAACTATGGCTACACCTTC.

The V gene is TRBV30, the J gene TRBJ1-6, with D possibly TRBD1 on 6 matching bases. Germline lookup yields CDR1 GTSNPN and CDR2 SVGIG (reference sequence). Trimming stripped 3 bases from V and 5 bases from J, with 17 bases between. The CDR3 length is 16 residues. CDR3 nucleotide sequence: TGTGCCTGGAGGGGGAGAGTGGGGGCGCATAATTCACCCCTCCACTTT. Amino acids: CAWRGRVGAHNSPLHF. The complete variable domain, with remaining parts taken from reference TRBV30 and TRBJ1-6, reads SQTIHQWPATLVQPVGSPLSLECTVEGTSNPNLYWYRQAAGRGLQLLFYSVGIGQISSEVPQNLSASRPQDRQFILSSKKLLLSDSGFYLCAWRGRVGAHNSPLHFGNGTRLTVT.

The rearrangement uses TRBV5-1 and TRBJ1-1; 7 positions match TRBD1. V was pared by 3 bases and J by 0 bases, with 2 bases of the junction left unmatched. CDR3 length equals 14 residues. Germline V lookup: CDR1 SGHRS, CDR2 YFSETQ. The CDR3 loop is CASSSGQLNTEAFF. The CDR3 nucleotides are TGCGCCAGCAGCTCGGGACAGCTGAACACTGAAGCTTTCTTT.

V usage is TRBV5-1 and J usage is TRBJ2-2, with 8 bases matching TRBD1. Per germline, CDR1 SGHRS and CDR2 YFSETQ. CDR3 length equals 15 residues. V was pared by 3 bases and J by 0 bases, with 1 base of the junction left unmatched. The DNA for the CDR3 is TGCGCCAGCAGCTGGGACAGGACGAACACCGGGGAGCTGTTTTTT. Translated, it gives CASSWDRTNTGELFF.

J is TRBJ1-1 and V is TRBV9; D is undetermined. Per the germline V gene, CDR1 is SGDLS and CDR2 is YYNGEE. The V and J ends lost 0 bases and 5 bases respectively, with 2 bases between them. The CDR3 is 11 amino acids. Written as DNA, the CDR3 is TGTGCCAGCAGCGTAGTAACTGAAGCTTTCTTT. Amino acids: CASSVVTEAFF.